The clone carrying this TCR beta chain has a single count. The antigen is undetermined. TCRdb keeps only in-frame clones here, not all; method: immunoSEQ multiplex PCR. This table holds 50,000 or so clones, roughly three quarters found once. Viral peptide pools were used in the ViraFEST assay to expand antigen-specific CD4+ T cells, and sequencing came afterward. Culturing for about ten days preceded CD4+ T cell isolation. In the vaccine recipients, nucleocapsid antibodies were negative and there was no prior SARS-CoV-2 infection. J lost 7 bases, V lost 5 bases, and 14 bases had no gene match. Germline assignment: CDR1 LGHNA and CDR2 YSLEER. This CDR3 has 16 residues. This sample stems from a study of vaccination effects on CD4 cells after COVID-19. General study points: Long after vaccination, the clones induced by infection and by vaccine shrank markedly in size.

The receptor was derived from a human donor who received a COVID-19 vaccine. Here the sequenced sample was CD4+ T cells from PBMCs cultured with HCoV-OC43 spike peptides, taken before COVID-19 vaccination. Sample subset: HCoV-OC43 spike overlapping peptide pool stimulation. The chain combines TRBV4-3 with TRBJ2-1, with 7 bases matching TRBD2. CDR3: CASSSSRGDQGNEQFF. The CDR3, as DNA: TGCGCCAGCAGCTCTTCCCGGGGGGACCAAGGTAATGAGCAGTTCTTC.